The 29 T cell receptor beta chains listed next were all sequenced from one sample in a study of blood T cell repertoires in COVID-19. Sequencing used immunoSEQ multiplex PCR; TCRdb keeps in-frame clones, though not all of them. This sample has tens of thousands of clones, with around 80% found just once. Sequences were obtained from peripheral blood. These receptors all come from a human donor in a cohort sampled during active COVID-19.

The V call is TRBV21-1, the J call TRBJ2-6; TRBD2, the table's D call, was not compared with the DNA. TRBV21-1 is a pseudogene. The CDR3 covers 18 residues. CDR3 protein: CASRTRGQFTSGANVLTF. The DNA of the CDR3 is TGTGCCAGCCGCACCAGAGGGCAATTCACCTCTGGGGCCAACGTCCTGACTTTC.

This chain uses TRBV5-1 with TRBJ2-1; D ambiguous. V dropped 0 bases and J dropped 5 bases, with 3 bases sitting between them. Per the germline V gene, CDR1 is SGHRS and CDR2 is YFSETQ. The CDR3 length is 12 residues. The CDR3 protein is CASSLGDNEQFF. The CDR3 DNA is TGCGCCAGCAGCTTGGGAGACAATGAGCAGTTCTTC. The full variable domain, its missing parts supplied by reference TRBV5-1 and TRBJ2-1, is KAGVTQTPRYLIKTRGQQVTLSCSPISGHRSVSWYQQTPGQGLQFLFEYFSETQRNKGNFPGRFSGRQFSNSRSEMNVSTLELGDSALYLCASSLGDNEQFFGPGTRLTVL.

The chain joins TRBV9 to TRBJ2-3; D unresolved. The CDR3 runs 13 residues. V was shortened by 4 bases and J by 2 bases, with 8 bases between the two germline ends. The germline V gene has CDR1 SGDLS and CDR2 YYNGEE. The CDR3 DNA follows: TGTGCCAGCAGCTCACAGAACACAGATACGCAGTATTTT. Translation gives CASSSQNTDTQYF.

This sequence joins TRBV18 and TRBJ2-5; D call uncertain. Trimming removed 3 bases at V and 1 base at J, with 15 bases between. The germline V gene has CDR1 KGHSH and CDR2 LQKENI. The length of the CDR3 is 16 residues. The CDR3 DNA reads TGTGCCAGCTCACCCACAACGTCGGAGCCCCAAGAGACCCAGTACTTC. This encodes CASSPTTSEPQETQYF.

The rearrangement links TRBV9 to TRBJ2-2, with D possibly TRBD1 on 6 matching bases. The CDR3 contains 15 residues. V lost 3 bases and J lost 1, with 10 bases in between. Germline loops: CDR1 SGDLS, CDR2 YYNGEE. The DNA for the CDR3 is TGTGCCAGCAGCGAGAAAGGGGGGAACACCGGGGAGCTGTTTTTT. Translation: CASSEKGGNTGELFF.

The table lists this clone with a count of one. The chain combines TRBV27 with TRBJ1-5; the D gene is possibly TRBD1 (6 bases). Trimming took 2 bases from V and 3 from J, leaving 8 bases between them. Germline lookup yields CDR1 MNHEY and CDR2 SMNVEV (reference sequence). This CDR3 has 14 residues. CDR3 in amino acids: CASSLRGINQPQHF. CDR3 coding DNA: TGTGCCAGCAGTTTAAGGGGGATCAATCAGCCCCAGCATTTT.

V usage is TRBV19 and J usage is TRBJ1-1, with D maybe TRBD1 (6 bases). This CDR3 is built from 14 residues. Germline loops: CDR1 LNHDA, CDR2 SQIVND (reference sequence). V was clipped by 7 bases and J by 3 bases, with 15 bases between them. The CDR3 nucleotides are TGTGCCAGTACCCTTACAGGGTGGTACACTGAAGCTTTCTTT. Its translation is CASTLTGWYTEAFF.

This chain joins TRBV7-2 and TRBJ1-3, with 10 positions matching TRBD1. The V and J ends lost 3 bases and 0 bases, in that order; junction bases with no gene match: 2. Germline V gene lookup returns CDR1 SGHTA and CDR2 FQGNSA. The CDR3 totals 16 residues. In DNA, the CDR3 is TGTGCCAGCAGCTTTCGGACAGGGGGCTCTGGAAACACCATATATTTT. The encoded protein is CASSFRTGGSGNTIYF.

CDR3 nucleotides: TGTGCCAGTGGGGACAGGGGTAATTTGGGCACTGAAGCTTTCTTT. It yields the protein CASGDRGNLGTEAFF. V gene TRBV19 combines with J gene TRBJ1-1; 10 bases match TRBD1. The trim removed 8 bases at V and 4 bases at J, leaving 10 bases unmatched. The germline V gene encodes CDR1 LNHDA and CDR2 SQIVND (reference sequence). This CDR3 comprises 15 residues.

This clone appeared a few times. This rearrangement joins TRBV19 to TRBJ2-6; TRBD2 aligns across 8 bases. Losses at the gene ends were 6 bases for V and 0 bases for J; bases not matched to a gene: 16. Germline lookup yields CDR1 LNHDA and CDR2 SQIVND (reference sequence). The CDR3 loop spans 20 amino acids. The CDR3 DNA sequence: TGTGCCAGTAGCCCCGGGGGGGTCGGAGGGGCGATCTCTGGGGCCAACGTCCTGACTTTC. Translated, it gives CASSPGGVGGAISGANVLTF. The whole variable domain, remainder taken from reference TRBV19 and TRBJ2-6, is DGGITQSPKYLFRKEGQNVTLSCEQNLNHDAMYWYRQDPGQGLRLIYYSQIVNDFQKGDIAEGYSVSREKKESFPLTVTSAQKNPTAFYLCASSPGGVGGAISGANVLTFGAGSRLTVL.

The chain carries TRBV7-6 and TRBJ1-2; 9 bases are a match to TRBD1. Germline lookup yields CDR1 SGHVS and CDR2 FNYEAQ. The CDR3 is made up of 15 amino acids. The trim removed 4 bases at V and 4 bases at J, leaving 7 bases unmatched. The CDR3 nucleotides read TGTGCCAGCAGCTCCGGACAGGGGACGGGCTATGGCTACACCTTC. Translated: CASSSGQGTGYGYTF.

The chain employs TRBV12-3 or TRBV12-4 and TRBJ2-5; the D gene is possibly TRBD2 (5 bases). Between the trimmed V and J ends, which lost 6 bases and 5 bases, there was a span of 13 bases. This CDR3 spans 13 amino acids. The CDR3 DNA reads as TGTGCCAGCAGCCTGCTCGGCGGGGAGACCCAGTACTTC. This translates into CASSLLGGETQYF.

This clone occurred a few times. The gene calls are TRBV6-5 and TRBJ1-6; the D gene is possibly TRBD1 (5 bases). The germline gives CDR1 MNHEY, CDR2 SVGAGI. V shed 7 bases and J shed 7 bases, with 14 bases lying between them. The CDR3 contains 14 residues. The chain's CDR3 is CASTSQGGNSPLHF. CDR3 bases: TGTGCCAGCACCTCTCAGGGTGGAAATTCACCCCTCCACTTT.

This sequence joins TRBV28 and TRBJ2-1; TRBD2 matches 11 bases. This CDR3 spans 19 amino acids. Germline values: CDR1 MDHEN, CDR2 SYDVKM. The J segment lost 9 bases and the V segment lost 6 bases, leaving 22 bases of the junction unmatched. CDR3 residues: CASSLNRPSGRRRTSEQFF. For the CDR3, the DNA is TGTGCCAGCAGCCTAAACCGGCCTAGCGGGAGGAGGCGGACAAGTGAGCAGTTCTTC.

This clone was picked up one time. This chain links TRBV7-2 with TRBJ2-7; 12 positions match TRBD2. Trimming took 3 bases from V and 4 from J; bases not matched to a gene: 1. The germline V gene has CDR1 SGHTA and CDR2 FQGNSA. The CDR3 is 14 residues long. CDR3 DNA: TGTGCCAGCAGCTTCACTAGCGGGGGGTACGAGCAGTACTTC. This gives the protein CASSFTSGGYEQYF.

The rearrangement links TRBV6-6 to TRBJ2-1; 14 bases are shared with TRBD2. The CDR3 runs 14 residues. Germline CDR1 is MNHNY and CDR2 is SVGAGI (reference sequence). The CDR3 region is CATGTSGGNREQFF. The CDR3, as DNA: TGTGCAACGGGGACTAGCGGGGGAAATAGGGAGCAGTTCTTC.

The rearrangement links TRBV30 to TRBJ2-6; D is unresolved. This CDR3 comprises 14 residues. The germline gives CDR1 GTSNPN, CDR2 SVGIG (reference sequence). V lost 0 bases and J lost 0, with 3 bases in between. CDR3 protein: CAWSVRSGANVLTF. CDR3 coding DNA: TGTGCCTGGAGTGTGCGCTCTGGGGCCAACGTCCTGACTTTC.

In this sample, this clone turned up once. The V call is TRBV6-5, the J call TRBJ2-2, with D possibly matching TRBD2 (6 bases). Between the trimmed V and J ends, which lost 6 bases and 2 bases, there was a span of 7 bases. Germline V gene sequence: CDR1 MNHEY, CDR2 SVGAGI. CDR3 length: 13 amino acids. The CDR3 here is CASRGLNTGELFF. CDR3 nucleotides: TGTGCCAGCAGGGGACTTAACACCGGGGAGCTGTTTTTT.

The CDR3 DNA sequence: TGTGCCAGCAGCTTCCGGGCCCATGGCGGGGGGGCCAGCCATGAGCAGTTCTTC. This codes for CASSFRAHGGGASHEQFF. The V call is TRBV7-8, the J call TRBJ2-1; 9 bases are shared with TRBD2. Germline values: CDR1 SGHVS, CDR2 FQNEAQ. V shed 3 bases and J 8 bases; nucleotides not matched to a gene: 17. There are 18 residues in the CDR3.

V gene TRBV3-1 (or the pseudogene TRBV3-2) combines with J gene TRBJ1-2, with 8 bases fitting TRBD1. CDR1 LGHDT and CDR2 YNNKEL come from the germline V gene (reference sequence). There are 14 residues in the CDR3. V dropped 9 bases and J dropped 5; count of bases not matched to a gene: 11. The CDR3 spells CASIKPGQVYGYTF. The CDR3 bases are TGTGCCAGTATAAAACCGGGACAGGTATATGGCTACACCTTC.

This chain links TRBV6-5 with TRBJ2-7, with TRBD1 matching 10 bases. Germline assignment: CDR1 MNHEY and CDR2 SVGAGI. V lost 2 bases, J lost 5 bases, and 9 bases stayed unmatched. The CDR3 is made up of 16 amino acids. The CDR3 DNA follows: TGTGCCAGCAGTTACCGTATGGGACAGGGGAGGCACGAGCAGTACTTC. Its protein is CASSYRMGQGRHEQYF.

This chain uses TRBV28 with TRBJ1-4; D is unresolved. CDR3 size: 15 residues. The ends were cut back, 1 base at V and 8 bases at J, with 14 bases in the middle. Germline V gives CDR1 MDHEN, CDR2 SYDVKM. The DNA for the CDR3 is TGTGCCAGCAGTTTATTAGCGTCTTTCGGGGAAAAACTGTTTTTT. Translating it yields CASSLLASFGEKLFF. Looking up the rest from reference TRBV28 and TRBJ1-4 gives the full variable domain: DVKVTQSSRYLVKRTGEKVFLECVQDMDHENMFWYRQDPGLGLRLIYFSYDVKMKEKGDIPEGYSVSREKKERFSLILESASTNQTSMYLCASSLLASFGEKLFFGSGTQLSVL.

The CDR3 nucleotides read TGTGCCAGCAGCCAGGGCGGGGGGTCCTACGAGCAGTACTTC. This gives the protein CASSQGGGSYEQYF. The J gene is TRBJ2-7, the V gene TRBV4-2, with 8 nucleotides matching TRBD2. In germline, CDR1 is LGHNA, CDR2 YNFKEQ. The CDR3 runs to 14 residues. V lost 3 bases, J lost 1 base, and 2 bases stayed unmatched.

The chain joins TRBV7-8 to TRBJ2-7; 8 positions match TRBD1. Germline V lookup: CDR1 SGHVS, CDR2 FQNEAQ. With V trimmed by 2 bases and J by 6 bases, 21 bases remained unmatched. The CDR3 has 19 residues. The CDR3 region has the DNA TGTGCCAGCAGCTTAAACCCCTGGGTCAGGGGGCACGAGTTCGGCGAGCAGTACTTC. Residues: CASSLNPWVRGHEFGEQYF. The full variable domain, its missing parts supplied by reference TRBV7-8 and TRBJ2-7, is GAGVSQSPRYKVAKRGQDVALRCDPISGHVSLFWYQQALGQGPEFLTYFQNEAQLDKSGLPSDRFFAERPEGSVSTLKIQRTQQEDSAVYLCASSLNPWVRGHEFGEQYFGPGTRLTVT.

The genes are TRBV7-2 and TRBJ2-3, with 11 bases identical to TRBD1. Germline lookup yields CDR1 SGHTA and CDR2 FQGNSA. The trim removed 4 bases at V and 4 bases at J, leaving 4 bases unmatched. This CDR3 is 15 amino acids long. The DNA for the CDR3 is TGTGCCAGCAGCTACTCGGGACAGGGGGCAGATACGCAGTATTTT. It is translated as CASSYSGQGADTQYF.

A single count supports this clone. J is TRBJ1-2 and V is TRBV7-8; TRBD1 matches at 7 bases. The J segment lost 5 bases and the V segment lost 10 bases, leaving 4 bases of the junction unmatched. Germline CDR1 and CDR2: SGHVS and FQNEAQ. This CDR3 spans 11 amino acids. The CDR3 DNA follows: TGTGCCATCGGGACAGAGTATGGCTACACCTTC. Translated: CAIGTEYGYTF.

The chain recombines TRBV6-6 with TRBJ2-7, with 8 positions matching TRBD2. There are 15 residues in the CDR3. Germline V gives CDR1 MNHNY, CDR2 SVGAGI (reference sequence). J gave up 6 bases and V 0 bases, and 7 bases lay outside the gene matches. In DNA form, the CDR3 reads TGTGCCAGCAGTTACTCGAGCGGGGGAGGAGGCGAGCAGTACTTC. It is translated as CASSYSSGGGGEQYF.

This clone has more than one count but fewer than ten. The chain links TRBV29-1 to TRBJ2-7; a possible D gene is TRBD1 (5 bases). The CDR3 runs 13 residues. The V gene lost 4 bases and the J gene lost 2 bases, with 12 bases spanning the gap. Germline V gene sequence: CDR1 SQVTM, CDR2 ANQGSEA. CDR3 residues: CSVVLQETYEQYF. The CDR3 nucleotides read TGCAGCGTTGTTCTACAGGAAACCTACGAGCAGTACTTC.

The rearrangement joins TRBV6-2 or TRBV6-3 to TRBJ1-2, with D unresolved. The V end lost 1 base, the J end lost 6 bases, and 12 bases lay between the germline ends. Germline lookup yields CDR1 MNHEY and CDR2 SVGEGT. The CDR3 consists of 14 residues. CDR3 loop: CASSYYGKGNGYTF. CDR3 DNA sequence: TGTGCCAGCAGTTACTACGGGAAAGGGAATGGCTACACCTTC.